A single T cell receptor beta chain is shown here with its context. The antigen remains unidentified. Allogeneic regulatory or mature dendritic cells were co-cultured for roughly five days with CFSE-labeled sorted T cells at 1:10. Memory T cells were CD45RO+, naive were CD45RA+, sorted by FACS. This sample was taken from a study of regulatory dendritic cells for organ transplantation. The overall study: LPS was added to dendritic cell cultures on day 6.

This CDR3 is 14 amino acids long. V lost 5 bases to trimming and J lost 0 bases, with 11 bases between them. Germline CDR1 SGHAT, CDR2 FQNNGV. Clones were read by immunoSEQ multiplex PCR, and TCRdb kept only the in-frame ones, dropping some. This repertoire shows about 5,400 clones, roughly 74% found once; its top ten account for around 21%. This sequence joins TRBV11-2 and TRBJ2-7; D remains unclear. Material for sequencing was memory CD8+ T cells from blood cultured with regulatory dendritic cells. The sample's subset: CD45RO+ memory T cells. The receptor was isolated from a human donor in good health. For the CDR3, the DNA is TGTGCCAGCAGCCCCTCAGGTGGCTCCTACGAGCAGTACTTC. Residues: CASSPSGGSYEQYF.